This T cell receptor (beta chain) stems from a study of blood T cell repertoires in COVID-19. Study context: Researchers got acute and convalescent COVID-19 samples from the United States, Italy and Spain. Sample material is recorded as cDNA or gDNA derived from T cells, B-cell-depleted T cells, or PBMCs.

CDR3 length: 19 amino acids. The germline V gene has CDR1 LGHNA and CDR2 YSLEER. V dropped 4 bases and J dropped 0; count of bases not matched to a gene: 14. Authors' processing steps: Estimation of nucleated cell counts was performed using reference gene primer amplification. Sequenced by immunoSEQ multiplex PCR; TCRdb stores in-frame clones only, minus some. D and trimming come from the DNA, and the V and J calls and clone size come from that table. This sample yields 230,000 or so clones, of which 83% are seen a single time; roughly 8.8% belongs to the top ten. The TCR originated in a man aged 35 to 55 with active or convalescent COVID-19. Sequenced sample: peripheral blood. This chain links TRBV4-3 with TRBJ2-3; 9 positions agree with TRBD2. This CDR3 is CASSRLQRPSGDSTDTQYF. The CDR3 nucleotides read TGCGCCAGCAGCCGCCTTCAGCGGCCTAGCGGGGATAGCACAGATACGCAGTATTTT.